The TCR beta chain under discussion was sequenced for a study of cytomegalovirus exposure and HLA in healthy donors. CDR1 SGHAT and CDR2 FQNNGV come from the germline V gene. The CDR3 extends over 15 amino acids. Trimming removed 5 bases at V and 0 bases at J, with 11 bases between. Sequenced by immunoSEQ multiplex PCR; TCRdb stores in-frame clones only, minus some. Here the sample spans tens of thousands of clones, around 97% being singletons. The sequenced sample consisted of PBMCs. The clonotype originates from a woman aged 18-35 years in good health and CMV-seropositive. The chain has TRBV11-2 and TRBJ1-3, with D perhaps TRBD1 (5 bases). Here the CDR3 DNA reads TGTGCCAGCAGCCAAAGACAGTTCTCTGGAAACACCATATATTTT. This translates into CASSQRQFSGNTIYF.